One and the same sample provided the 9 T cell receptor beta chains below, sequenced in a study of Tregs in tolerant kidney transplant recipients. The protocol was immunoSEQ multiplex PCR, while the TCRdb copy is restricted to in-frame clones and leaves out a portion. The profile covers 45,000 or so clones, with roughly 90% appearing a single time and roughly a sixth taken by the ten largest. The nonmyeloablative bone marrow transplants came from related graft donors, with transient mixed chimerism. Material: CD8+ T cells from blood (PBMCs), obtained 12 months after the transplant. These receptors were obtained from a human patient who received a combined kidney and bone marrow transplant. The graft donor may be the source of some T cells.

V is TRBV19 and J is TRBJ2-5; D perhaps matches TRBD1 (6 bases). Germline CDR1 LNHDA, CDR2 SQIVND (reference sequence). V lost 7 bases to trimming and J lost 2 bases, with 8 bases between them. The CDR3 extends over 12 amino acids. CDR3 bases: TGTGCCAGTACCGGACAGCAAGAGACCCAGTACTTC. It is translated as CASTGQQETQYF. The complete variable domain, with remaining parts taken from reference TRBV19 and TRBJ2-5, reads DGGITQSPKYLFRKEGQNVTLSCEQNLNHDAMYWYRQDPGQGLRLIYYSQIVNDFQKGDIAEGYSVSREKKESFPLTVTSAQKNPTAFYLCASTGQQETQYFGPGTRLLVL.

DNA for the CDR3: TGTGCCAGCAGTTTAGGGCGGGGGGGCCTCGACGAGCAGTACTTC. Translation gives CASSLGRGGLDEQYF. This chain joins TRBV27 and TRBJ2-7; 9 bases are a match to TRBD2. The CDR3 is made up of 15 amino acids. The V gene end was trimmed by 2 bases and the J gene end by 5 bases; junction bases not matched to a gene: 7. Germline V gene sequence: CDR1 MNHEY, CDR2 SMNVEV (reference sequence).

The chain employs TRBV29-1 and TRBJ2-7; 11 nucleotides line up with TRBD1. CDR1 and CDR2 from the germline V gene are SQVTM and ANQGSEA. This CDR3 spans 15 amino acids. With V trimmed by 6 bases and J by 3 bases, 10 bases remained unmatched. This chain's CDR3 is CSVGDPGQGGYEQYF. The CDR3 DNA reads TGCAGCGTGGGCGACCCGGGACAGGGGGGCTACGAGCAGTACTTC.

The chain couples TRBV27 to TRBJ2-3; weak D call: TRBD1 (5 bases). With 6 bases removed from V and 3 bases from J, the gap between germline ends came to 16 bases. The CDR3 is 15 residues long. Germline V gene data show CDR1 as MNHEY and CDR2 as SMNVEV (reference sequence). The CDR3 sequence is CASSHLGEWTDTQYF. CDR3 in DNA: TGTGCCAGCAGCCACCTAGGGGAATGGACAGATACGCAGTATTTT.

The chain recombines TRBV5-8 with TRBJ1-1; tentatively, D is TRBD1 (5 bases). V lost 4 bases, J lost 11 bases, and 18 bases lay in between. Germline V lookup: CDR1 SGHTS, CDR2 YDEGEE. CDR3 size: 13 residues. The CDR3 DNA reads TGTGCCAGCAGCCTGCGGGGGGGAGGAGAGGCTTTCTTT. Its translation: CASSLRGGGEAFF.

Points on this clone: The sample holds other DNA sequences that translate to the same CDR3. The CDR3, as DNA: TGTGCCAGCAGTCTTGACAGGGTCCACGAGCAGTACTTC. Its protein product is CASSLDRVHEQYF. V gene TRBV6-5 combines with J gene TRBJ2-7, with 7 bases fitting TRBD1. CDR1 and CDR2 from the germline V gene are MNHEY and SVGAGI. The CDR3 covers 13 residues. V lost 5 bases and J lost 5; bases outside the gene matches: 6.

This chain uses TRBV27 with TRBJ1-2; 12 bases fit TRBD1. V shed 3 bases and J 7 bases; nucleotides not matched to a gene: 6. This CDR3 has 15 residues. Germline V gene sequence: CDR1 MNHEY, CDR2 SMNVEV (reference sequence). In DNA, the CDR3 is TGTGCCAGCAGTTTGACGGGGACAGGGGGCACTGGCTACACCTTC. It encodes CASSLTGTGGTGYTF.

The chain has TRBV5-4 and TRBJ2-2; 10 positions agree with TRBD2. The CDR3 loop spans 17 amino acids. The junction had 3 bases not matched to a gene; V was cut back by 0 bases and J by 1 base. Per germline, CDR1 SGHNT and CDR2 YYREEE (reference sequence). CDR3 loop: CASSLEGLAMNTGELFF. The DNA for the CDR3 is TGTGCCAGCAGCTTGGAGGGACTAGCGATGAACACCGGGGAGCTGTTTTTT.

This rearrangement joins TRBV7-6 to TRBJ1-4; weak D call: TRBD1 (5 bases). There are 14 residues in the CDR3. Per germline, CDR1 SGHVS and CDR2 FNYEAQ. V was clipped by 3 bases and J by 7 bases, with 12 bases between them. The CDR3 sequence: CASSFPREGEKLFF. CDR3 DNA sequence: TGTGCCAGCAGCTTTCCCAGGGAAGGTGAAAAACTGTTTTTT. The variable domain in full, with the rest retrieved from reference TRBV7-6 and TRBJ1-4, is GAGVSQSPRYKVTKRGQDVALRCDPISGHVSLYWYRQALGQGPEFLTYFNYEAQQDKSGLPNDRFSAERPEGSISTLTIQRTEQRDSAMYRCASSFPREGEKLFFGSGTQLSVL.